A selection of T cell receptor beta chains follows, all from one sample in a study of OX40 agonist ivuxolimab in advanced cancers. The protocol was immunoSEQ multiplex PCR, while the TCRdb copy is restricted to in-frame clones and leaves out a portion. The sample lists about 16,000 clones; about 86% were seen once. The source material was CD4+ or CD8+ T cells sorted from blood, sampled in a trial of the OX40 agonist ivuxolimab. These receptors all come from an adult with an advanced solid tumor such as melanoma, head and neck, liver or kidney cancer. The conserved cysteine and the conserved F or W are not part of the CDR3 here. The order of the fields is J gene, V gene, CDR3 protein.

TRBJ2-5 | TRBV19 | ASSHTSGGPGAQETQY
TRBJ2-3 | TRBV19 | ASSIQRGPTDTQY
TRBJ1-5 | TRBV13 | ASSLGGPGNQPQH
TRBJ2-7 | TRBV7-2 | ASSPRTGYEQY
TRBJ1-4 | TRBV15 | ATSRDKGWDEKLF
TRBJ2-7 | TRBV27 | ASSWSGTDEQY
TRBJ2-2 | TRBV5-1 | ASSAEVGRTGGELF
TRBJ1-1 | TRBV5-1 | ASSLFVGMGTEAF
TRBJ2-3 | TRBV4-2 | ASSQEPGPRTDTQY
TRBJ2-3 | TRBV10-2 | ASSVADTQY
TRBJ2-1 | TRBV6-1 | ASSEGVTGYEQF
TRBJ1-6 | TRBV6-6 | ASSLTSGSPLH
TRBJ1-3 | TRBV9 | ASSVWGAGGNTIY
TRBJ2-1 | TRBV7-2 | ASSYEGTIVNEQF
TRBJ1-1 | TRBV5-6 | ASSSSRDRENTEAF
TRBJ2-5 | TRBV5-6 | ASIDFRASGGQETQY
TRBJ2-3 | TRBV9 | ASSAPYPLTQY
TRBJ2-7 | TRBV5-5 | ASSSPGLPNEQY
TRBJ2-7 | TRBV6-1 | ASSEGDRGFYEQY
TRBJ1-3 | TRBV9 | ASSVVSGTSGNTIY
TRBJ1-1 | TRBV10-1 | ASSESQGRAF
TRBJ2-6 | TRBV2 | ASSGANVLT
TRBJ1-2 | TRBV5-6 | ASSVEGRNYGYT
TRBJ1-4 | TRBV10-3 | AIRGGPNEKLF
TRBJ1-2 | TRBV19 | ASSIPGIGGYT
TRBJ1-2 | TRBV4-2 | ASSQEGEARHT
TRBJ2-1 | TRBV14 | ASSRGGLAGAPSSYNEQF
TRBJ2-2 | TRBV6-4 | ASSVDGGTGELF
TRBJ1-6 | TRBV7-6 | ASSPTGGPGNSPLH
TRBJ2-1 | TRBV7-9 | ASSLASGGVNEQF
TRBJ2-1 | TRBV7-9 | ASGGSANEQF
TRBJ1-1 | TRBV2 | AGKTANTEAF
TRBJ1-6 | TRBV9 | ASSVGGFDSPLH
TRBJ2-1 | TRBV7-3 | ASSPVTSFGEQF
TRBJ2-3 | TRBV30 | AWSPGTGWTDTQY
TRBJ1-3 | TRBV7-2 | ASSGDSRNTIY
TRBJ1-1 | TRBV5-1 | ASSRGENTEAF
TRBJ1-1 | TRBV5-4 | ASSPTPNTEAF
TRBJ1-4 | TRBV5-8 | ASSSQGATNEKLF
TRBJ1-6 | TRBV10-2 | ASSEVIFNSPLH
TRBJ2-2 | TRBV30 | AGHQGLSTGELF
TRBJ2-5 | TRBV5-1 | ASSLYGGGLQETQY
TRBJ1-1 | TRBV4-2 | ASSLKGEGTEAF
TRBJ1-1 | TRBV11-3 | ASSPPQARRGAF
TRBJ1-1 | TRBV9 | ASSVGGQGSVAF
TRBJ1-6 | TRBV15 | ATSRTSIGNSPLH
TRBJ1-2 | TRBV4-2 | ASSQEGRGEDGYT
TRBJ1-1 | TRBV29-1 | SVDRESTEAF
TRBJ2-1 | TRBV11-2 | ASSFGTSGDSSYNEQF
TRBJ2-2 | TRBV4-1 | ASSRRTGVDTGELF
TRBJ1-2 | TRBV27 | ASSLRGGFGYT
TRBJ1-1 | TRBV7-2 | ASSARPGRLNTEAF
TRBJ2-2 | TRBV11-2 | ASSLGVGTATGELF
TRBJ2-7 | TRBV4-2 | ASSQDVDEQY